The present T cell receptor (beta chain) was sequenced within a study of OX40 agonist ivuxolimab in advanced cancers. The method was immunoSEQ multiplex PCR; TCRdb's version includes in-frame clones alone and lacks a portion of them. The data contain roughly 50,000 clones, 80% to 90% of them singletons. Germline V gives CDR1 MNHEY, CDR2 SMNVEV (reference sequence). CDR3 length: 14 residues. V was shortened by 6 bases and J by 0 bases, with 11 bases between the two germline ends. The J gene is TRBJ2-5, the V gene TRBV27, with D possibly being TRBD2 (5 bases). The origin of this receptor is an adult with an advanced solid tumor such as melanoma, head and neck, liver or kidney cancer. The input for sequencing was CD4+ or CD8+ T cells sorted from blood, taken in a trial of the OX40 agonist ivuxolimab. Written as DNA, the CDR3 is TGTGCCAGCAGCTCCCTCGGGGACCAAGAGACCCAGTACTTC. It yields the protein CASSSLGDQETQYF.